These 16 T cell receptor beta chains originate from one sample sequenced in a study of cytomegalovirus exposure and HLA in healthy donors. Primers included in the PCR were 60 Vbeta and 13 Jbeta primers. Generated by immunoSEQ multiplex PCR, the TCRdb table keeps only in-frame clones and is missing some. The sample includes about 180,000 clones, around 78% of them seen just once. Sequencing input: PBMCs. These receptors all stem from a man between 18 and 29 years old in good health and CMV-seronegative.

This clone was counted a few times. This CDR3 reads CASSLTGQTEAFF. CDR3 bases: TGTGCCAGCAGTTTAACCGGTCAAACTGAAGCTTTCTTT. The rearrangement joins TRBV27 to TRBJ1-1; no definite D call. Between the trimmed V and J ends, which lost 2 bases and 5 bases, there was a span of 9 bases. CDR3 length: 13 amino acids. Germline CDR1 MNHEY, CDR2 SMNVEV (reference sequence).

For this clone: The identical CDR3 is also encoded by other nucleotide sequences in the sample. The rearrangement joins TRBV9 to TRBJ1-1, with 8 positions matching TRBD1. CDR3 size: 17 residues. Trimming cost V 0 bases and J 0 bases; bases outside gene matches: 7. The germline CDR1 and CDR2 sequences are SGDLS and YYNGEE. The CDR3 region has the DNA TGTGCCAGCAGCGTAGATCCAGGGGGCGGGATGAACACTGAAGCTTTCTTT. Translating it yields CASSVDPGGGMNTEAFF.

This clone was found a few times. V usage is TRBV7-9 and J usage is TRBJ1-1; no clear D gene. Germline V gives CDR1 SEHNR, CDR2 FQNEAQ (reference sequence). V lost 5 bases, J lost 1 base, and 11 bases lay in between. The CDR3 has 14 amino acids. CDR3 nucleotides: TGTGCCAGCAGCAAAGAGGCACGGAACACTGAAGCTTTCTTT. It encodes CASSKEARNTEAFF. The complete variable domain, with remaining parts taken from reference TRBV7-9 and TRBJ1-1, reads DTGVSQNPRHKITKRGQNVTFRCDPISEHNRLYWYRQTLGQGPEFLTYFQNEAQLEKSRLLSDRFSAERPKGSFSTLEIQRTEQGDSAMYLCASSKEARNTEAFFGQGTRLTVV.

The V call is TRBV5-6, the J call TRBJ2-5, with 11 bases matching TRBD1. Germline loops: CDR1 SGHDT, CDR2 YYEEEE. This CDR3 spans 14 amino acids. J lost 2 bases, V lost 4 bases, and 1 base had no gene match. CDR3 amino acids: CASSRDRGQETQYF. The CDR3 nucleotides are TGTGCCAGCAGCCGGGACAGGGGGCAAGAGACCCAGTACTTC.

V and J are TRBV10-1 and TRBJ2-1, with a possible D match to TRBD1 (6 bases). The CDR3 has 14 residues. The germline V gene has CDR1 WNHNN and CDR2 SYGVQD (reference sequence). Trimming took off 3 bases at V and 6 bases at J, with 12 bases between the two ends. The CDR3 bases are TGCGCCAGCAGTGACGTGACAGGCCGCAATGAGCAGTTCTTC. This sequence encodes CASSDVTGRNEQFF.

There are a few counts of this clone. The chain uses TRBV6-5 and TRBJ2-1, with 7 nucleotides matching TRBD2. Germline V CDR1 and CDR2: MNHEY, SVGAGI. CDR3 size: 14 residues. The J segment lost 3 bases and the V segment lost 6 bases, leaving 5 bases of the junction unmatched. The CDR3 coding sequence is TGTGCCAGCAGGGGGTCTAGCGGCTACAATGAGCAGTTCTTC. It encodes CASRGSSGYNEQFF.

This clone has just a few counts. J is TRBJ2-1 and V is TRBV28; D remains ambiguous. The CDR3 is 13 amino acids. Per germline, CDR1 MDHEN and CDR2 SYDVKM. The V end was cut by 5 bases, the J end by 6 bases, with 11 bases between. In nucleotides, the CDR3 is TGTGCCAGCAGTCCCACTGCTGGCAATGAGCAGTTCTTC. Translation: CASSPTAGNEQFF.

This chain uses TRBV13 with TRBJ2-2; 14 nucleotides match TRBD2. J was trimmed by 7 bases and V by 5 bases; bases with no gene match: 3. The CDR3 extends over 15 amino acids. From germline, CDR1 is PRHDT and CDR2 FYEKMQ (reference sequence). For the CDR3, the DNA is TGTGCCAGCAGCCTGGGACTAGCGGGAGTCGGGGAGCTGTTTTTT. It translates to CASSLGLAGVGELFF.

J is TRBJ2-1 and V is TRBV19; D is possibly TRBD2 (6 bases). CDR3 length: 16 amino acids. Trimming cost V 10 bases and J 4 bases, with 23 bases left between them. Germline CDR1 reads LNHDA; CDR2 reads SQIVND (reference sequence). The CDR3 loop reads CATQKGGLANYNEQFF. CDR3 coding DNA: TGTGCCACTCAGAAGGGTGGGCTAGCGAATTACAATGAGCAGTTCTTC.

The V and J genes are TRBV9 and TRBJ1-1; D is perhaps TRBD1 (6 bases). This CDR3 has 15 residues. The germline CDR1 and CDR2 sequences are SGDLS and YYNGEE. Trimming took 3 bases from V and 2 from J, leaving 14 bases between them. The CDR3 bases are TGTGCCAGCAGCGCGGCCCAGGGGATTAACACTGAAGCTTTCTTT. Protein product: CASSAAQGINTEAFF.

The chain couples TRBV5-1 to TRBJ1-1, with TRBD1 identical over 8 bases. The CDR3 is 13 amino acids. Germline V CDR1 and CDR2: SGHRS, YFSETQ. Trimming cost V 8 bases and J 4 bases; bases outside gene matches: 7. The chain's CDR3 is CASAGQGGTEAFF. Written as DNA, the CDR3 is TGCGCCAGTGCCGGACAGGGAGGCACTGAAGCTTTCTTT.

This clone has more than one count but fewer than ten. The J gene is TRBJ1-1, the V gene TRBV4-1, with TRBD1 identical over 9 bases. This CDR3 comprises 14 residues. Looked up from germline, CDR1 is MGHRA and CDR2 is YSYEKL. With 3 bases clipped from V and 6 bases from J, the junction kept 5 bases outside the gene matches. CDR3 DNA sequence: TGCGCCAGCAGCCACATACAGGGGGCTGCTGAAGCTTTCTTT. Encoded protein: CASSHIQGAAEAFF.

The V and J genes are TRBV6-5 and TRBJ1-5; maybe TRBD1 (5 bases). From germline, CDR1 is MNHEY and CDR2 SVGAGI. This CDR3 region has 13 residues. Trimming removed 4 bases from V and 3 bases from J, with 7 bases in between. The chain's CDR3 is CASSSGLNQPQHF. Written as DNA, the CDR3 is TGTGCCAGCAGTTCAGGGCTCAATCAGCCCCAGCATTTT.

With respect to this clone: At one end the junction does not follow the germline gene, possibly because of a read error. The rearrangement uses TRBV5-1 and TRBJ2-3, with 9 bases lining up with TRBD2. The length of the CDR3 is 15 residues. The germline V gene encodes CDR1 SGHRS and CDR2 YFSETQ. CDR3 sequence reads: CASSWTGTSTDTQYF. In DNA form, the CDR3 reads TGCGCCAGCAGCTGGACCGGGACTAGCACGGATACGCAGTATTTT.

This clone was detected only once. The gene calls are TRBV5-4 and TRBJ2-5, with 8 bases fitting TRBD1. The V and J ends lost 4 bases and 3 bases, in that order; junction bases with no gene match: 8. Germline CDR1 is SGHNT and CDR2 is YYREEE (reference sequence). The CDR3 loop spans 15 amino acids. The CDR3: CASSGGQALKETQYF. CDR3 nucleotide sequence: TGTGCCAGCAGCGGGGGACAGGCACTAAAAGAGACCCAGTACTTC.

The V and J genes are TRBV27 and TRBJ2-7, with D possibly being TRBD1 (6 bases). V was clipped by 8 bases and J by 0 bases, with 14 bases between them. CDR3 size: 14 residues. CDR1 and CDR2 from the germline V gene are MNHEY and SMNVEV (reference sequence). Here the CDR3 reads CASGRTESSYEQYF. The CDR3 region has the DNA TGTGCCAGCGGTCGGACAGAGAGCTCCTACGAGCAGTACTTC.